This TCR beta chain was sequenced for a study of glioma-infiltrating T cells. Amplification of TCR alpha and beta CDR3 regions from RNA used iRepertoire nested multiplex PCR. TCRdb used MiXCR to reprocess the multiplex PCR reads, holding one entry per CDR3 protein. The sample lists about 180,000 distinct CDR3 sequences, about 47% occurring once. This CDR3 contains 13 residues. CDR1 and CDR2 (germline): SGHNT, YYREEE (reference sequence). Trimming removed 0 bases from V and 9 bases from J, with 12 bases in between. Worth noting for this clonotype: Its cognate antigen is unknown.

Study-level findings and limits: Above-expected tissue-blood divergence occurred in all gliomas, most in low-grade ones.

This chain links TRBV5-4 with TRBJ1-2; the D is unclear. The clonotype comes from a human donor with low-grade glioma or glioblastoma, undergoing nonglioma brain surgery, or in good health (not recorded which). The sequencing input was glioma tissue, nonneoplastic brain tissue, or PBMCs (not recorded which). This CDR3 is CASSLDQTDRYTF. As DNA, the CDR3 is TGTGCCAGCAGCTTGGATCAAACTGATCGCTACACCTTC.